Shown below are 19 T cell receptor beta chains from a single sample sequenced in a study of blood T cell repertoires in COVID-19. Clones were read by immunoSEQ multiplex PCR, and TCRdb kept only the in-frame ones, dropping some. The sample lists 200,000 to 250,000 clones; about 90% were seen once. Sequencing was carried out using peripheral blood. Receptor source: a young man with active or convalescent COVID-19.

The rearrangement uses TRBV1 and TRBJ2-2; the table calls TRBD2, which could not be checked here. TRBV1 is a listed pseudogene. The CDR3 extends over 18 amino acids. This CDR3 reads CTSSQNRTSGDWAGELFF. CDR3 in DNA: TGCACCAGCAGCCAAAACAGGACTAGCGGGGATTGGGCCGGGGAGCTGTTTTTT.

The gene calls are TRBV4-1 and TRBJ2-5, with 7 bases identical to TRBD1. V lost 0 bases, J lost 5 bases, and 12 bases stayed unmatched. This CDR3 has 17 amino acids. CDR1 and CDR2 from the germline V gene are MGHRA and YSYEKL. CDR3 DNA sequence: TGCGCCAGCAGCCAAGATGGGGACAGAATACAAGGCGAGACCCAGTACTTC. As protein: CASSQDGDRIQGETQYF.

The J gene is TRBJ2-1, the V gene TRBV7-2; no clear D. V was trimmed by 5 bases and J by 5 bases, leaving 7 bases between them. CDR3 length equals 12 residues. Per the germline V gene, CDR1 is SGHTA and CDR2 is FQGNSA. CDR3 nucleotides: TGTGCCAGCAGCCCCTACCACAATGAGCAGTTCTTC. Translation gives CASSPYHNEQFF.

The chain carries TRBV25-1 and TRBJ1-6, with 7 bases that match TRBD1. Germline V gene data show CDR1 as MGHDK and CDR2 as SYGVNS. The V and J ends lost 2 bases and 4 bases, in that order; junction bases with no gene match: 5. This CDR3 has 16 residues. The chain's CDR3 is CASSEIGTVYNSPLHF. CDR3 bases: TGTGCCAGCAGTGAAATCGGGACAGTTTATAATTCACCCCTCCACTTT.

The chain links TRBV11-2 to TRBJ2-7; 9 positions agree with TRBD2. Germline V gives CDR1 SGHAT, CDR2 FQNNGV. Trimming at V came to 5 bases and at J to 2 bases, leaving 13 bases not matched to a gene. CDR3 length equals 17 residues. The CDR3 loop is CASSPRSRLAVTYEQYF. The CDR3 DNA reads TGTGCCAGCAGCCCCAGGAGTAGACTAGCGGTAACCTACGAGCAGTACTTC.

This chain links TRBV20-1 with TRBJ2-1; unclear D gene. The germline V gene encodes CDR1 DFQATT and CDR2 SNEGSKA (reference sequence). This CDR3 has 10 amino acids. V lost 5 bases to trimming and J lost 3 bases, with 2 bases between them. The CDR3 sequence: CSAYYNEQFF. CDR3 nucleotide sequence: TGCAGTGCTTACTACAATGAGCAGTTCTTC.

V and J are TRBV18 and TRBJ2-1; D may be TRBD1 (6 bases). This CDR3 is 15 amino acids long. Trimming removed 3 bases from V and 5 bases from J, with 14 bases in between. Germline V gene data show CDR1 as KGHSH and CDR2 as LQKENI. CDR3 sequence reads: CASSPGETGHNEQFF. In DNA form, the CDR3 reads TGTGCCAGCTCACCTGGGGAGACAGGCCACAATGAGCAGTTCTTC.

The rearrangement joins TRBV4-1 to TRBJ2-1; TRBD2 agrees at 8 bases. V lost 3 bases, J lost 6 bases, and 10 bases stayed unmatched. The CDR3 has 16 amino acids. Germline V CDR1 and CDR2: MGHRA, YSYEKL. Written as DNA, the CDR3 is TGCGCCAGCAGCCAGGTAGCGGGGCTTGGGATCAATGAGCAGTTCTTC. Residues: CASSQVAGLGINEQFF.

V and J are TRBV15 and TRBJ1-5; D perhaps matches TRBD1 (6 bases). Looked up from germline, CDR1 is LNHNV and CDR2 is YYDKDF (reference sequence). CDR3 size: 14 residues. The V end was cut by 3 bases, the J end by 8 bases, with 14 bases between. The CDR3 region is CATSRADRLEPQHF. The CDR3 DNA is TGTGCCACCAGCAGGGCTGACAGGCTCGAGCCCCAGCATTTT. The full variable domain, with the rest looked up from reference TRBV15 and TRBJ1-5, is DAMVIQNPRYQVTQFGKPVTLSCSQTLNHNVMYWYQQKSSQAPKLLFHYYDKDFNNEADTPDNFQSRRPNTSFCFLDIRSPGLGDTAMYLCATSRADRLEPQHFGDGTRLSIL.

This sequence joins TRBV19 and TRBJ2-1, with D possibly being TRBD2 (7 bases). V lost 7 bases to trimming and J lost 6 bases, with 13 bases between them. Germline V lookup: CDR1 LNHDA, CDR2 SQIVND (reference sequence). The CDR3 sequence is 13 residues long. CDR3 bases: TGTGCCAGTACCCTGGGAGGGGGCAATGAGCAGTTCTTC. Protein: CASTLGGGNEQFF.

The CDR3 spells CAWSVRAAGWGPSGANVLTF. For the CDR3, the DNA is TGTGCCTGGAGTGTACGGGCGGCAGGTTGGGGGCCCTCTGGGGCCAACGTCCTGACTTTC. The V and J genes are TRBV30 and TRBJ2-6; perhaps TRBD1 as D (6 bases). The CDR3 sequence is 20 residues long. V was clipped by 0 bases and J by 0 bases, with 21 bases between them. Germline CDR1 reads GTSNPN; CDR2 reads SVGIG (reference sequence).

The V and J genes are TRBV28 and TRBJ1-1; unclear D gene. The CDR3 extends over 15 amino acids. The germline V gene has CDR1 MDHEN and CDR2 SYDVKM. V lost 3 bases and J lost 1, with 12 bases in between. The chain's CDR3 is CASSFGPMRNTEAFF. The CDR3 nucleotides are TGTGCCAGCAGTTTTGGGCCGATGAGGAACACTGAAGCTTTCTTT. Full variable domain (remainder filled in from reference TRBV28 and TRBJ1-1): DVKVTQSSRYLVKRTGEKVFLECVQDMDHENMFWYRQDPGLGLRLIYFSYDVKMKEKGDIPEGYSVSREKKERFSLILESASTNQTSMYLCASSFGPMRNTEAFFGQGTRLTVV.

The rearrangement links TRBV7-9 to TRBJ1-1; D not certain. Per the germline V gene, CDR1 is SEHNR and CDR2 is FQNEAQ (reference sequence). The V end was cut by 4 bases, the J end by 0 bases, with 6 bases between. The CDR3 totals 13 residues. CDR3: CASSWEVNTEAFF. The CDR3, as DNA: TGTGCCAGCAGCTGGGAGGTGAACACTGAAGCTTTCTTT.

The rearrangement joins TRBV19 to TRBJ1-2; 8 bases match TRBD1. The CDR3 is 16 amino acids. Germline CDR1 reads LNHDA; CDR2 reads SQIVND (reference sequence). The junction had 17 bases not matched to a gene; V was cut back by 9 bases and J by 5 bases. The CDR3 DNA reads TGTGCCAGCCAAGGGAGTAGGGACAGGTCGTCGTATGGCTACACCTTC. Residues: CASQGSRDRSSYGYTF.

This clone occurred once. The rearrangement joins TRBV27 to TRBJ1-5, with 8 positions matching TRBD1. After removal of 2 bases from V and 6 bases from J, the junction contained 6 bases not matched to a gene. Per the germline V gene, CDR1 is MNHEY and CDR2 is SMNVEV (reference sequence). The CDR3 spans 15 residues. CDR3 in amino acids: CASSLGTTGVQPQHF. CDR3 sequence (DNA): TGTGCCAGCAGTTTAGGTACGACAGGGGTTCAGCCCCAGCATTTT.

The V call is TRBV3-1 (or the pseudogene TRBV3-2), the J call TRBJ1-3, with 9 bases identical to TRBD1. This CDR3 has 17 residues. J lost 0 bases, V lost 3 bases, and 6 bases had no gene match. Germline lookup yields CDR1 LGHDT and CDR2 YNNKEL (reference sequence). DNA for the CDR3: TGTGCCAGCAGCCATAAAGGACAGGGGACCTCTGGAAACACCATATATTTT. Amino acid sequence: CASSHKGQGTSGNTIYF.

The CDR3 nucleotides are TGTGCCAGCAGCTATAGTGCGGGGGATGCCGGGGAGCTGTTTTTT. The encoded protein is CASSYSAGDAGELFF. This chain joins TRBV6-2 or TRBV6-3 and TRBJ2-2, with 7 bases aligning to TRBD2. The germline V gene encodes CDR1 MNHEY and CDR2 SVGEGT. Trimming removed 6 bases from V and 6 bases from J; junction bases left unmatched: 10. This CDR3 contains 15 residues.

V usage is TRBV10-2 and J usage is TRBJ2-7, with 9 positions matching TRBD2. Trimming cost V 2 bases and J 4 bases; bases outside gene matches: 6. CDR1 WSHSY and CDR2 SAAADI come from the germline V gene. The CDR3 has 15 residues. The CDR3 sequence is CASSERAREGYEQYF. CDR3 DNA: TGCGCCAGCAGTGAGCGGGCGCGGGAGGGGTACGAGCAGTACTTC.

About this clone: At the DNA level, this CDR3 is encoded by other sequences in the same sample as well. The CDR3 DNA sequence: TGTGCCAGCAGCTTAGGGGGAGGCGAGCAGTACTTC. Its protein product is CASSLGGGEQYF. The V call is TRBV7-9, the J call TRBJ2-7; TRBD2 is a possible D gene (6 bases). Trimming left V 1 base short and J 6 bases short, with 7 bases between. This CDR3 comprises 12 residues. Germline V CDR1 and CDR2: SEHNR, FQNEAQ (reference sequence).